This TCR beta chain was sequenced for a study of PD-1 blockade in classical Hodgkin lymphoma. Notes on the study in general: Reported baseline diversity: healthy donors highest, relapsed/refractory patients lowest.

Every patient was affected by relapse after autologous stem cell transplantation, while exposure to brentuximab vedotin was not uniform. Germline-derived CDR1 and CDR2 are MNHNY and SVGAGI (reference sequence). V lost 5 bases to trimming and J lost 5 bases; unmatched junction nucleotides: 6. The CDR3 contains 13 residues. Profiled with immunoSEQ multiplex PCR; TCRdb holds only in-frame clones, not every one. This table has under 20,000 clones, about nine tenths appearing once. This clone has just a few counts. Its specificity is unknown. The specimen comprised peripheral blood mononuclear cells (PBMCs), sampled before the second cycle of nivolumab. The TCR comes from a human donor with classical Hodgkin lymphoma. The chain carries TRBV6-6 and TRBJ2-7, with 7 bases fitting TRBD1. The CDR3 DNA reads TGTGCCAGCAGTGAGAGACAGGGCCACGAGCAGTACTTC. This codes for CASSERQGHEQYF.